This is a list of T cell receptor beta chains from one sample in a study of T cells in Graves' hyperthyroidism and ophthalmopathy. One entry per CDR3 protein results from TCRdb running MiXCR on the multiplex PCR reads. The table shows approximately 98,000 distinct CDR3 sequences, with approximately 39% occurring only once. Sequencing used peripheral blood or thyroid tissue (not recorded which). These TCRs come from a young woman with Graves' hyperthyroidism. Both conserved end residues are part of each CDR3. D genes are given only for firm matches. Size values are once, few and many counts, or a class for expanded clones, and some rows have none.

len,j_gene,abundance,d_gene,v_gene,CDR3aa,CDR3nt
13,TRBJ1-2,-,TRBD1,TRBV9,CASSLWDSSGYTF,TGTGCCAGCAGTTTATGGGACAGCTCTGGCTACACCTTC
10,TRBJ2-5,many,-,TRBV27,CASSLETQYF,TGTGCCAGCAGTTTGGAGACCCAGTACTTC
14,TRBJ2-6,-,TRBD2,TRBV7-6,CASSLAGGVNVLTF,TGTGCCAGCAGCTTAGCCGGGGGGGTCAACGTCCTGACTTTC
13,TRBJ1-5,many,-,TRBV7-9,CASSQGQSQPQHF,TGTGCCAGCAGCCAAGGACAGTCGCAGCCCCAGCATTTT
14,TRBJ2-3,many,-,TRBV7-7,CASSLEVNSDTQYF,TGTGCTAGCAGCTTAGAAGTGAATTCAGATACGCAGTATTTT
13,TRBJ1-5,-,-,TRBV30,CAWSELPVEPQHF,TGTGCCTGGAGTGAACTGCCCGTTGAGCCCCAGCATTTT
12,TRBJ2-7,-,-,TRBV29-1,CSVEDGTYEQYF,TGCAGCGTTGAAGACGGAACCTACGAGCAGTACTTC
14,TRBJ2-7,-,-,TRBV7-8,CASSQGGTAYEQYF,TGTGCCAGCAGCCAGGGTGGGACGGCGTACGAGCAGTACTTC
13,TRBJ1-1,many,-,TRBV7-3,CASSLMANTEAFF,TGTGCCAGCAGCTTAATGGCGAACACTGAAGCTTTCTTT
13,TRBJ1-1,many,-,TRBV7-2,CASSLLILTEAFF,TGTGCCAGCAGCTTACTGATACTCACTGAAGCTTTCTTT
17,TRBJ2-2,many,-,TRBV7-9,CASSRAPIQGWPGELFF,TGTGCCAGCAGCCGAGCCCCCATTCAGGGGTGGCCCGGGGAGCTGTTTTTT
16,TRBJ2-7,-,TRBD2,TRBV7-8,CASSPGLAGGTYEQYF,TGTGCCAGCAGCCCGGGACTAGCGGGAGGGACCTACGAGCAGTACTTC
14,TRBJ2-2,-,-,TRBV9,CASSAGSHTGELFF,TGTGCCAGCAGCGCGGGCTCTCACACCGGGGAGCTGTTTTTT
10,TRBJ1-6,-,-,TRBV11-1,CASSNSPLHF,TGTGCCAGCAGCAATTCACCCCTCCACTTT
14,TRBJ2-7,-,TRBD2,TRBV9,CASSGLAGPYEQYF,TGTGCCAGCAGCGGACTAGCGGGCCCCTACGAGCAGTACTTC
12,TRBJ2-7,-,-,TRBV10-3,CAILDNHYEQYF,TGTGCCATCTTAGATAATCACTACGAGCAGTACTTC